The 31 T cell receptor beta chains below come from one sample, sequenced in a study of human T cells and chemical hapten exposure. Time point in this sample: pre-sensitization, week 0. Treatment: therapeutic diphenylcyclopropenone sensitization with weekly scalp DPC. TCRdb re-called the RACE reads through MiXCR, storing one row per CDR3 protein. Of some 360,000 distinct CDR3 sequences listed, 5.1% are singletons. Source: whole blood, taken in connection with sensitization to the hapten diphenylcyclopropenone (DPC). The receptors come from a woman aged 45-60 years with alopecia areata. Some clones in this sample may be carry-over from other donors' samples.

This clonotype was observed at least ten times. The chain joins TRBV3-1 to TRBJ1-1; 9 bases match TRBD1. Germline CDR1 is LGHDT and CDR2 is YNNKEL (reference sequence). The J segment lost 2 bases and the V segment lost 1 base, leaving 11 bases of the junction unmatched. This CDR3 contains 18 residues. CDR3 nucleotides: TGTGCCAGCAGCCAAGTTCGGGGACAGGGAACAATAAACACTGAAGCTTTCTTT. It yields the protein CASSQVRGQGTINTEAFF.

This clonotype turned up a few times. The chain joins TRBV6-5 to TRBJ2-2; 7 bases are a match to TRBD2. The ends lost 0 bases at V and 8 bases at J; junction bases unmatched: 3. The CDR3 runs to 14 residues. Germline CDR1 is MNHEY and CDR2 is SVGAGI. The CDR3, as DNA: TGTGCCAGCAGTTACTCGAAGGGAGGGGGGGAGCTGTTTTTT. It codes for CASSYSKGGGELFF.

CDR3: CASSGPAGELFF. DNA for the CDR3: TGTGCCAGCAGTGGACCAGCCGGGGAGCTGTTTTTT. V is TRBV2 and J is TRBJ2-2; D uncertain. V was shortened by 4 bases and J by 6 bases, with 6 bases between the two germline ends. Germline V CDR1 and CDR2: SNHLY, FYNNEI. The CDR3 extends over 12 amino acids.

The chain uses TRBV20-1 and TRBJ1-5; 9 bases align to TRBD1. This CDR3 is 15 amino acids long. Losses at the gene ends were 1 base for V and 5 bases for J; bases not matched to a gene: 6. In germline, CDR1 is DFQATT, CDR2 SNEGSKA (reference sequence). The CDR3 DNA reads TGCAGTGCTAGAGGGACAGGGGTCAAGGATCAGCCCCAGCATTTT. Translating it yields CSARGTGVKDQPQHF.

In this sample, this clonotype turned up many times. V gene TRBV6-5 combines with J gene TRBJ2-1, with 10 positions matching TRBD2. Looked up from germline, CDR1 is MNHEY and CDR2 is SVGAGI. This CDR3 spans 14 amino acids. Trimming took 6 bases from V and 7 from J; bases not matched to a gene: 6. The CDR3, as DNA: TGTGCCAGCAGCCCAGCGGGGGGGAGGAATGAGCAGTTCTTC. Amino acid sequence: CASSPAGGRNEQFF.

This clonotype occurred a few times. The genes are TRBV5-1 and TRBJ1-1; the match to TRBD1 covers 7 bases. The V and J ends lost 4 bases and 2 bases, in that order; junction bases with no gene match: 8. This CDR3 region has 15 residues. The germline gives CDR1 SGHRS, CDR2 YFSETQ. The CDR3 sequence is CASSPRGQINTEAFF. CDR3 nucleotide sequence: TGCGCCAGCAGCCCCCGGGGACAGATAAACACTGAAGCTTTCTTT.

In this sample, this clonotype turned up a few times. The J gene is TRBJ2-1, the V gene TRBV5-5; D may be TRBD2 (5 bases). Looked up from germline, CDR1 is SGHKS and CDR2 is YYEKEE (reference sequence). The CDR3 is 15 amino acids. V was cut by 0 bases and J by 6 bases, with 13 bases left in between. CDR3 in DNA: TGTGCCAGCAGCTTGGGTTTTAGCGCCCTCAATGAGCAGTTCTTC. This codes for CASSLGFSALNEQFF.

This clonotype came up many times. The chain combines TRBV12-3 or TRBV12-4 with TRBJ1-3; D is uncertain. The V and J ends lost 2 bases and 4 bases respectively, with 6 bases between them. The CDR3 has 13 residues. This CDR3 is CASSLNRGNTIYF. Written as DNA, the CDR3 is TGTGCCAGCAGTTTAAATCGAGGAAACACCATATATTTT.

This rearrangement joins TRBV6-2 or TRBV6-3 to TRBJ1-5, with TRBD1 matching over 7 bases. This CDR3 contains 14 residues. Trimming removed 2 bases from V and 6 bases from J; junction bases left unmatched: 4. Germline-derived CDR1 and CDR2 are MNHEY and SVGEGT. Here the CDR3 reads CASSYLTGAQPQHF. CDR3 DNA sequence: TGTGCCAGCAGTTACCTAACAGGGGCTCAGCCCCAGCATTTT.

This clonotype occurred many times. V and J are TRBV6-5 and TRBJ2-7; the D gene could be TRBD1 or TRBD2 (6 bases each). Germline V gene sequence: CDR1 MNHEY, CDR2 SVGAGI. The CDR3 sequence is 16 residues long. Trimming removed 2 bases from V and 9 bases from J, with 23 bases in between. CDR3 in amino acids: CASSYGVGGGYSLQYF. The CDR3 coding sequence is TGTGCCAGCAGTTACGGCGTCGGAGGGGGGTATTCATTGCAGTACTTC.

This clonotype was seen a few times. The chain joins TRBV7-2 to TRBJ2-3, with TRBD2 identical over 9 bases. CDR1 SGHTA and CDR2 FQGNSA come from the germline V gene. Trimming took 3 bases from V and 2 from J; bases not matched to a gene: 3. CDR3 length: 15 residues. CDR3 region: CASSFAGGSTDTQYF. The DNA of the CDR3 is TGTGCCAGCAGCTTTGCGGGGGGGTCCACAGATACGCAGTATTTT.

This clonotype was counted many times. Written as DNA, the CDR3 is TGTGCCAGCAGTTACTCCTCGACGTCAGGGGGCAACTATGGCTACACCTTC. Translating gives CASSYSSTSGGNYGYTF. The chain recombines TRBV6-6 with TRBJ1-2; TRBD1 matches 8 bases. This CDR3 has 17 residues. CDR1 is MNHNY and CDR2 is SVGAGI in the germline V gene (reference sequence). V was pared by 0 bases and J by 2 bases, with 8 bases of the junction left unmatched.

Comment on this clonotype: A much larger clone lies a single base off, so this may be a read error. The gene calls are TRBV27 and TRBJ2-2; D uncertain. Germline CDR1 MNHEY, CDR2 SMNVEV (reference sequence). The CDR3 is 13 amino acids. In nucleotides, the CDR3 is TGTGCCGGCAGTTTATATGTCACCGGGGAGCTGTTTTTT. Translating gives CAGSLYVTGELFF.

This clonotype was observed a handful of times. The V and J genes are TRBV27 and TRBJ1-4; TRBD1 matches at 7 bases. The CDR3 runs 15 residues. V trimming: 4 bases; J trimming: 7 bases; junction bases outside the gene matches: 9. The germline V gene has CDR1 MNHEY and CDR2 SMNVEV (reference sequence). The CDR3 DNA reads TGTGCCAGCAGTTCTTCCGGGACAGCGCCTGAAAAACTGTTTTTT. It is translated as CASSSSGTAPEKLFF.

This clonotype has only a few counts. The chain carries TRBV24-1 and TRBJ2-1; a weak D match, TRBD2 (6 bases). This CDR3 comprises 12 residues. Germline V gives CDR1 KGHDR, CDR2 SFDVKD. V lost 9 bases and J 6 bases, leaving 11 bases between the germline ends. CDR3: CATATRVNEQFF. CDR3 nucleotide sequence: TGTGCCACCGCGACTAGGGTCAATGAGCAGTTCTTC.

In its sample, this clonotype was seen many times. The chain's CDR3 is CASSRRNRGGTEAFF. The DNA of the CDR3 is TGTGCCAGCAGCCGACGTAACAGGGGAGGCACTGAAGCTTTCTTT. V usage is TRBV5-6 and J usage is TRBJ1-1; 7 bases agree with TRBD1. Germline CDR1 and CDR2: SGHDT and YYEEEE. J gave up 4 bases and V 4 bases, and 10 bases lay outside the gene matches. CDR3 length: 15 residues.

The rearrangement uses TRBV12-3 or TRBV12-4 and TRBJ2-7; D uncertain. The CDR3 sequence is 12 residues long. V was trimmed by 3 bases and J by 5 bases, leaving 8 bases between them. Here the CDR3 reads CASSLGFHEQYF. In nucleotides, the CDR3 is TGTGCCAGCAGTTTGGGGTTTCACGAGCAGTACTTC.

This clonotype was found many times. The genes are TRBV20-1 and TRBJ2-3, with D perhaps TRBD2 (6 bases). V lost 0 bases to trimming and J lost 5 bases, with 12 bases between them. The CDR3 contains 14 residues. Germline V gene lookup returns CDR1 DFQATT and CDR2 SNEGSKA (reference sequence). The DNA of the CDR3 is TGCAGTGCTAGAGATTGGAGGGTAGGAGATACGCAGTATTTT. It specifies CSARDWRVGDTQYF.

This clonotype showed up many times. V and J are TRBV20-1 and TRBJ1-5; a possible D gene is TRBD1 (5 bases). The CDR3 consists of 16 residues. The V end lost 6 bases, the J end lost 0 bases, and 18 bases lay between the germline ends. The V gene's germline CDR1 is DFQATT and CDR2 SNEGSKA (reference sequence). CDR3: CSAVSGVYNSNQPQHF. The CDR3 coding sequence is TGCAGTGCAGTGTCGGGGGTCTACAATAGCAATCAGCCCCAGCATTTT.

Only a few counts were recorded for this clonotype. The genes are TRBV29-1 and TRBJ2-7, with 7 positions matching TRBD2. Trimming at V came to 7 bases and at J to 5 bases, leaving 2 bases not matched to a gene. CDR1 and CDR2 (germline): SQVTM, ANQGSEA. The CDR3 is made up of 10 amino acids. For the CDR3, the DNA is TGCAGCGCGGGGGGAGACGAGCAGTACTTC. Translating it yields CSAGGDEQYF.

V gene TRBV7-2 combines with J gene TRBJ1-2, with D uncertain. Trimming left V 0 bases short and J 6 bases short, with 11 bases between. CDR1 is SGHTA, CDR2 FQGNSA, per germline. The CDR3 consists of 14 residues. The CDR3 DNA reads as TGTGCCAGCAGCTTAGCTTGGCTCCGCGATGGCTACACCTTC. It encodes CASSLAWLRDGYTF.

The V and J genes are TRBV5-1 and TRBJ2-3; the match to TRBD2 covers 8 bases. V lost 7 bases and J lost 1; bases outside the gene matches: 5. The CDR3 sequence is 14 residues long. Germline loops: CDR1 SGHRS, CDR2 YFSETQ. Here the CDR3 reads CASCHSGGTDTQYF. In nucleotides, the CDR3 is TGCGCCAGCTGCCATAGCGGGGGCACAGATACGCAGTATTTT.

A remark on this clonotype: Just one base apart from a much larger clone, this may be a read error. The chain links TRBV5-5 to TRBJ2-5; no definite D call. The CDR3 is made up of 14 amino acids. Germline V lookup: CDR1 SGHKS, CDR2 YYEKEE (reference sequence). The CDR3 DNA reads TGTGCCAGCAGCTTGTTGGGCGGCCAAGGGACCCAGTACTTC. Protein sequence: CASSLLGGQGTQYF.

This clonotype was picked up many times. The V call is TRBV29-1, the J call TRBJ1-2; tentatively, D is TRBD1 (6 bases). V lost 5 bases, J lost 8 bases, and 15 bases lay in between. Germline assignment: CDR1 SQVTM and CDR2 ANQGSEA. CDR3 size: 12 residues. CDR3 amino acids: CSVTTGRAGYTF. CDR3 bases: TGCAGCGTTACCACAGGGCGGGCAGGCTACACCTTC.

The chain links TRBV11-2 to TRBJ2-7, with 10 bases fitting TRBD2. Looked up from germline, CDR1 is SGHAT and CDR2 is FQNNGV. The CDR3 length is 15 residues. With V trimmed by 3 bases and J by 2 bases, 4 bases remained unmatched. The CDR3 DNA follows: TGTGCCAGCAGCTTCGGGACTAGCGAGACCTACGAGCAGTACTTC. Translating gives CASSFGTSETYEQYF.

This clonotype appeared many times. The chain links TRBV11-2 to TRBJ2-3; possibly TRBD1 for D (5 bases). Germline V gives CDR1 SGHAT, CDR2 FQNNGV. The ends were cut back, 7 bases at V and 0 bases at J, with 5 bases in the middle. The length of the CDR3 is 12 residues. This CDR3 is CASTGSTDTQYF. DNA for the CDR3: TGTGCCAGCACAGGGAGCACAGATACGCAGTATTTT.

Only a few counts were recorded for this clonotype. The chain couples TRBV20-1 to TRBJ2-6; no reliable D call. Deletions cut 8 bases from V and 0 bases from J, with 5 bases between. Germline V gene data show CDR1 as DFQATT and CDR2 as SNEGSKA (reference sequence). The CDR3 is 12 residues long. The CDR3 region is CSLVSGANVLTF. The DNA of the CDR3 is TGCAGTCTAGTCTCTGGGGCCAACGTCCTGACTTTC.

This sequence joins TRBV24-1 and TRBJ2-3; the D is unclear. With 0 bases removed from V and 6 bases from J, the gap between germline ends came to 3 bases. This CDR3 has 12 residues. Germline-derived CDR1 and CDR2 are KGHDR and SFDVKD. CDR3 loop: CATSDLEDTQYF. Written as DNA, the CDR3 is TGTGCCACCAGTGATTTGGAGGATACGCAGTATTTT.

This clonotype was observed at least ten times. V usage is TRBV7-6 and J usage is TRBJ2-5; weak D call: TRBD2 (5 bases). Germline CDR1 and CDR2: SGHVS and FNYEAQ. The CDR3 runs 15 residues. The ends were cut back, 1 base at V and 5 bases at J, with 14 bases in the middle. The CDR3 region has the DNA TGTGCCAGCAGCTTAGAGCCGAGGGCGGACGAGACCCAGTACTTC. Residues: CASSLEPRADETQYF.

In its sample, this clonotype was seen a few times. The rearrangement joins TRBV18 to TRBJ1-2, with D uncertain. CDR1 and CDR2 (germline): KGHSH, LQKENI. The length of the CDR3 is 14 residues. Deletions cut 1 base from V and 4 bases from J, with 10 bases between. The CDR3 spells CASSPRPSGYGYTF. DNA of the CDR3: TGTGCCAGCTCACCACGTCCGAGCGGCTATGGCTACACCTTC.

The gene calls are TRBV4-2 and TRBJ1-4; no reliable D call. The germline V gene has CDR1 LGHNA and CDR2 YNFKEQ. The germline V and J ends were trimmed by 1 base and 0 bases, with 12 bases remaining between them. The CDR3 is 17 residues long. The CDR3 region is CASSQADAAATNEKLFF. The CDR3 DNA sequence: TGTGCCAGCAGCCAAGCCGACGCGGCAGCAACTAATGAAAAACTGTTTTTT.